The 21 T cell receptor beta chains listed next were all sequenced from one sample in a study of T-cell memory formation after mild COVID-19. TCRdb re-called the 5' RACE reads through MiXCR, storing one row per CDR3 protein. The data hold around 340,000 distinct CDR3 sequences, with roughly an eighth observed a single time. Sequenced sample: PBMCs or a T cell subset sorted from them (not recorded which). These receptor sequences come from a man aged 18 to 29 who had mild COVID-19 (a few samples of this study predate the infection). Cell type and time point are not known.

J is TRBJ1-1 and V is TRBV12-3 or TRBV12-4; D gene ambiguous. This CDR3 region has 14 residues. V was clipped by 6 bases and J by 1 base, with 12 bases between them. The CDR3 nucleotides are TGTGCCAGCAGCGATGGATGGGGGAACACTGAAGCTTTCTTT. It translates to CASSDGWGNTEAFF.

The rearrangement links TRBV6-2 or TRBV6-3 to TRBJ2-1; no firm D call. Germline V lookup: CDR1 MNHEY, CDR2 SVGEGT. This CDR3 region has 13 residues. V was shortened by 6 bases and J by 8 bases, with 14 bases between the two germline ends. The CDR3 region has the DNA TGTGCCAGCAGACCCGTCGTGCGCGATGAGCAGTTCTTC. It translates to CASRPVVRDEQFF.

This clonotype was counted between two and nine times. The chain has TRBV6-5 and TRBJ1-2; 8 positions match TRBD1. The J segment lost 8 bases and the V segment lost 7 bases, leaving 9 bases of the junction unmatched. This CDR3 contains 13 residues. Germline CDR1 reads MNHEY; CDR2 reads SVGAGI. Here the CDR3 DNA reads TGTGCCAGCATCCGGGGACAGGATGGCGGCTACACCTTC. Translating it yields CASIRGQDGGYTF.

This clonotype has only a few counts. The CDR3 loop reads CASSPPSDETQYF. CDR3 in DNA: TGTGCCAGCTCACCACCTAGCGACGAGACCCAGTACTTC. V is TRBV18 and J is TRBJ2-5, with D possibly being TRBD2 (5 bases). CDR1 is KGHSH, CDR2 LQKENI, per germline. The V and J ends lost 0 bases and 5 bases respectively, with 7 bases between them. The CDR3 is 13 residues long.

The chain links TRBV21-1 to TRBJ2-7; the table's TRBD1 call for D was not verified on the DNA. TRBV21-1 is a documented pseudogene. The length of the CDR3 is 15 residues. The CDR3 DNA follows: TGTGCCAGCAGCGCCCGGGACAGGGGGCCGGACGAGCAGTACTTC. Protein product: CASSARDRGPDEQYF.

This clonotype was seen ten or more times. V gene TRBV4-3 combines with J gene TRBJ2-3; 13 bases match TRBD2. The CDR3 runs to 17 residues. Per the germline V gene, CDR1 is LGHNA and CDR2 is YSLEER. The junction had 7 bases not matched to a gene; V was cut back by 1 base and J by 6 bases. The CDR3: CASSQAGTSGVGDTQYF. Written as DNA, the CDR3 is TGCGCCAGCAGCCAAGCGGGGACTAGCGGGGTCGGGGATACGCAGTATTTT.

V gene TRBV7-9 combines with J gene TRBJ2-7, with TRBD2 matching over 15 bases. V shed 5 bases and J 3 bases; nucleotides not matched to a gene: 8. This CDR3 region has 17 residues. Germline CDR1 SEHNR, CDR2 FQNEAQ (reference sequence). The CDR3 region is CASSDGTSGGRVYEQYV. The CDR3 nucleotides read TGTGCCAGCAGCGATGGGACTAGCGGGGGGCGGGTCTACGAGCAGTACGTC.

The rearrangement joins TRBV15 to TRBJ1-4; 9 bases match TRBD1. The CDR3 totals 14 residues. Germline CDR1 and CDR2: LNHNV and YYDKDF (reference sequence). V trimming: 2 bases; J trimming: 6 bases; junction bases outside the gene matches: 1. The CDR3 is CATSRWTGDEKLFF. The CDR3 DNA is TGTGCCACCAGCAGATGGACAGGGGATGAAAAACTGTTTTTT.

In this sample, this clonotype turned up a few times. The CDR3 nucleotides are TGCGCCAGCAGCCAAGCAATAGGATTGGGAGAGACCCAGTACTTC. This translates into CASSQAIGLGETQYF. The chain joins TRBV4-3 to TRBJ2-5; D remains ambiguous. Germline assignment: CDR1 LGHNA and CDR2 YSLEER. The CDR3 contains 15 residues. Trimming pared 1 base from V and 4 bases from J, leaving 13 bases between.

The chain links TRBV11-2 to TRBJ2-6; 7 nucleotides align to TRBD1. This CDR3 has 19 residues. The J segment lost 9 bases and the V segment lost 5 bases, leaving 22 bases of the junction unmatched. Germline CDR1 reads SGHAT; CDR2 reads FQNNGV. The CDR3 loop is CASSSPRGSLFPAHNVLTF. For the CDR3, the DNA is TGTGCCAGCAGCAGCCCCAGGGGGTCACTTTTCCCCGCCCACAACGTCCTGACTTTC.

This clonotype was seen a few times. The rearrangement joins TRBV5-1 to TRBJ2-3, with D uncertain. Trimming removed 0 bases at V and 2 bases at J, with 10 bases between. This CDR3 has 15 amino acids. Germline V gene data show CDR1 as SGHRS and CDR2 as YFSETQ. CDR3 amino acids: CASSLVPENTDTQYF. CDR3 DNA: TGCGCCAGCAGCTTGGTACCCGAAAACACAGATACGCAGTATTTT.

This clonotype has only one observation. This chain connects TRBV18 to TRBJ2-7; TRBD1 aligns across 8 bases. The germline V gene has CDR1 KGHSH and CDR2 LQKENI. The CDR3 totals 13 residues. The junction had 4 bases not matched to a gene; V was cut back by 3 bases and J by 6 bases. The CDR3 nucleotides are TGTGCCAGCTCACCGGGACAGGCCGCCGAGCAGTACGTC. This gives the protein CASSPGQAAEQYV.

This clonotype was picked up a small number of times. The chain combines TRBV13 with TRBJ1-6; 7 nucleotides agree with TRBD1. The CDR3 runs 16 residues. CDR1 PRHDT and CDR2 FYEKMQ come from the germline V gene (reference sequence). The trim removed 5 bases at V and 7 bases at J, leaving 11 bases unmatched. CDR3 region: CASSGPTGEVNSPLHF. Written as DNA, the CDR3 is TGTGCCAGCAGCGGCCCAACAGGGGAAGTAAATTCACCCCTCCACTTT. Combining the CDR3 with reference TRBV13 and TRBJ1-6 gives the whole variable domain AAGVIQSPRHLIKEKRETATLKCYPIPRHDTVYWYQQGPGQDPQFLISFYEKMQSDKGSIPDRFSAQQFSDYHSELNMSSLELGDSALYFCASSGPTGEVNSPLHFGNGTRLTVT.

The sample holds a few counts of this clonotype. V gene TRBV5-1 combines with J gene TRBJ1-6, with TRBD1 as a possible D gene (5 bases). This CDR3 contains 15 residues. Deletions cut 1 base from V and 8 bases from J, with 13 bases between. CDR1 SGHRS and CDR2 YFSETQ come from the germline V gene. The CDR3 DNA reads TGCGCCAGCAGCTTGATTGGGGGGATTGATTCACCCCTCCACTTT. It is translated as CASSLIGGIDSPLHF.

This clonotype showed up just a few times. J is TRBJ2-6 and V is TRBV6-5, with TRBD1 identical over 7 bases. J lost 2 bases, V lost 6 bases, and 7 bases had no gene match. The CDR3 has 16 amino acids. From germline, CDR1 is MNHEY and CDR2 SVGAGI. The CDR3, as DNA: TGTGCCAGCAGCTTGACAGGGTGGGCTGGGGCCAACGTCCTGACTTTC. Encoded protein: CASSLTGWAGANVLTF.

This chain uses TRBV7-6 with TRBJ1-1; D is unclear. CDR1 is SGHVS and CDR2 is FNYEAQ in the germline V gene. V lost 5 bases and J 6 bases, leaving 22 bases between the germline ends. There are 16 residues in the CDR3. The chain's CDR3 is CASSPRVGLDHAEAFF. CDR3 coding DNA: TGTGCCAGCAGCCCTCGGGTTGGGCTTGATCACGCTGAAGCTTTCTTT.

This clonotype was detected ten times or more. The chain joins TRBV5-1 to TRBJ2-3; 10 bases map to TRBD2. The CDR3 is made up of 16 amino acids. The V segment lost 1 base and the J segment 0 bases; nucleotides outside the gene matches: 2. The germline gives CDR1 SGHRS, CDR2 YFSETQ. CDR3 region: CASSLPAGGSTDTQYF. The CDR3 bases are TGCGCCAGCAGCTTGCCAGCGGGGGGGAGCACAGATACGCAGTATTTT.

The sample holds a few counts of this clonotype. The chain recombines TRBV29-1 with TRBJ1-6; TRBD1 matches at 7 bases. Germline V gene data show CDR1 as SQVTM and CDR2 as ANQGSEA. J gave up 17 bases and V 1 base, and 5 bases lay outside the gene matches. This CDR3 comprises 11 residues. CDR3 nucleotide sequence: TGCAGCGTTGAAGCAGGGGGGCGAATCCACTTT. This gives the protein CSVEAGGRIHF.

There are many counts of this clonotype. The J gene is TRBJ2-7, the V gene TRBV3-1; the D gene could be TRBD1 or TRBD2 (5 bases each). Germline assignment: CDR1 LGHDT and CDR2 YNNKEL (reference sequence). There are 15 residues in the CDR3. V dropped 5 bases and J dropped 0 bases, with 14 bases sitting between them. In DNA form, the CDR3 reads TGTGCCAGCAGCACTGAAGAGGGGAGCTCCTACGAGCAGTACTTC. Amino acids: CASSTEEGSSYEQYF.

A few counts support this clonotype. V is TRBV29-1 and J is TRBJ2-5; 9 bases line up with TRBD1. Trimming removed 0 bases from V and 4 bases from J; junction bases left unmatched: 3. The germline V gene encodes CDR1 SQVTM and CDR2 ANQGSEA. This CDR3 region has 14 residues. The DNA of the CDR3 is TGCAGCGTTGAAGACGGGACAGGGAGAGAGACCCAGTACTTC. Its translation is CSVEDGTGRETQYF.

This clonotype was seen ten or more times. V and J are TRBV19 and TRBJ2-7, with D perhaps matching TRBD1 (6 bases). Trimming took 6 bases from V and 9 from J, leaving 18 bases between them. CDR1 LNHDA and CDR2 SQIVND come from the germline V gene (reference sequence). There are 13 residues in the CDR3. The CDR3 region has the DNA TGTGCCAGTAGCCCAGCCGACAGGCGGCTGCAGTACTTC. Translation: CASSPADRRLQYF.